This is a list of T cell receptor beta chains from one sample in a study of blood T cell repertoires in COVID-19. Here immunoSEQ multiplex PCR was the method, and the copy in TCRdb shows in-frame clones only, minus some. The data show some 7,800 clones, with roughly 88% seen just once and 16% held by the top ten. Sequences were obtained from peripheral blood. The receptors were sampled from a woman between 55 and 75 years old with active COVID-19. Each CDR3 is given with its conserved first and last residue. The D gene is left open where the match is weak. Size is stated for part of the rows, as once, few or many counts, or as a class when the clone is expanded.

TRBJ2-7	.	TRBD1	TRBV5-1	CASSRSGTGASYEQYF	TGCGCCAGCAGCCGGTCCGGGACAGGGGCCTCCTACGAGCAGTACTTC
TRBJ2-5	.	TRBD1	TRBV18	CASFGTGGPETQYF	TGTGCCAGCTTCGGGACAGGGGGCCCAGAGACCCAGTACTTC
TRBJ1-4	.	.	TRBV6-5	CASSYSSREKLFF	TGTGCCAGCAGTTATTCTTCTCGGGAAAAACTGTTTTTT
TRBJ1-4	once	.	TRBV5-1	CASSRAPQGGEKLFF	TGCGCCAGCAGCCGCGCGCCCCAGGGCGGAGAAAAACTGTTTTTT
TRBJ2-5	.	.	TRBV6-2/TRBV6-3	CASSYRVGDRFQETQYF	TGTGCCAGCAGTTACCGGGTCGGTGACAGGTTTCAAGAGACCCAGTACTTC
TRBJ2-2	.	TRBD1	TRBV3-1/TRBV3-2	CASSQNTGVGGELFF	TGTGCCAGCAGCCAGAACACAGGGGTCGGCGGGGAGCTGTTTTTT
TRBJ1-2	.	.	TRBV6-2/TRBV6-3	CASSQGHIFYGYTF	TGTGCCAGCAGCCAGGGACACATCTTCTATGGCTACACCTTC
TRBJ1-2	.	.	TRBV28	CASSCETLYGYTF	TGTGCCAGCAGTTGCGAAACCCTCTATGGCTACACCTTC
TRBJ1-1	few	TRBD1	TRBV10-3	CAISQQGRNTEAFF	TGTGCCATCAGCCAACAGGGGCGGAACACTGAAGCTTTCTTT
TRBJ2-2	.	.	TRBV24-1	CATSDLSDTGELFF	TGTGCCACCAGTGATTTGAGCGACACCGGGGAGCTGTTTTTT
TRBJ1-1	.	.	TRBV28	CASSFPKQGNWLKETNTEAFF	TGTGCCAGCAGTTTTCCGAAACAGGGTAACTGGTTGAAAGAAACGAACACTGAAGCTTTCTTT
TRBJ2-7	.	TRBD1	TRBV7-6	CASSLYGTGFYEQYF	TGTGCCAGCAGCTTATACGGGACAGGGTTCTACGAGCAGTACTTC
TRBJ2-7	.	TRBD1	TRBV2	CASNDRGNYEQYF	TGTGCCAGCAATGACAGGGGAAATTACGAGCAGTACTTC
TRBJ1-2	.	TRBD1	TRBV27	CASSSMGTGTGARGYTF	TGTGCCAGCAGCTCTATGGGTACCGGGACAGGGGCGCGGGGCTACACCTTC